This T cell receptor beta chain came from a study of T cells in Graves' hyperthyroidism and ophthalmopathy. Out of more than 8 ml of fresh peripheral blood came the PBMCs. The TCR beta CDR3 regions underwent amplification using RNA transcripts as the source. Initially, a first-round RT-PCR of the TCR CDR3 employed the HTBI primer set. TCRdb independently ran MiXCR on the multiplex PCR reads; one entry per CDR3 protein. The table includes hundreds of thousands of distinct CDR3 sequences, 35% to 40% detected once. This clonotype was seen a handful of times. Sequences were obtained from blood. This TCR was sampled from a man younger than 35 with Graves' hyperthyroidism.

CDR3: CASSSDLVSEAFF. CDR3 nucleotide sequence: TGCGCCAGCAGCAGCGATCTGGTGTCTGAAGCTTTCTTT. The rearrangement links TRBV5-1 to TRBJ1-1; no clear D gene. Germline V gives CDR1 SGHRS, CDR2 YFSETQ. V shed 4 bases and J shed 6 bases, with 13 bases lying between them. This CDR3 spans 13 amino acids.